The 11 T cell receptor beta chains in this list originate from one sample, sequenced in a study of PD-1 blockade in classical Hodgkin lymphoma. Each and every patient relapsed after autologous stem cell transplantation, and patients got differing brentuximab vedotin exposure. This table comes from immunoSEQ multiplex PCR, and its TCRdb copy is limited to in-frame clones, with some not included. The table includes more than 140,000 clones, just under 80% detected once. The sample in question was peripheral blood mononuclear cells (PBMCs), obtained before the second cycle of nivolumab. All receptors derive from a human donor with classical Hodgkin lymphoma.

This clone appeared a few times. J is TRBJ1-5 and V is TRBV28; 10 bases agree with TRBD1. There are 17 residues in the CDR3. Germline CDR1 MDHEN, CDR2 SYDVKM. V gave up 2 bases and J gave up 4 bases; unmatched junction bases: 8. The CDR3 DNA reads as TGTGCCAGCAGTTTAACGGGGGCGGGACAGGGGAATCAGCCCCAGCATTTT. Translated, it gives CASSLTGAGQGNQPQHF.

The V call is TRBV27, the J call TRBJ1-6; possibly TRBD1 for D (5 bases). Germline CDR1 is MNHEY and CDR2 is SMNVEV (reference sequence). The CDR3 runs 12 residues. The V and J ends lost 4 bases and 8 bases respectively, with 6 bases between them. As DNA, the CDR3 is TGTGCCAGCAGTTCCAGGGATTCACCCCTCCACTTT. Residues: CASSSRDSPLHF.

The rearrangement uses TRBV5-6 and TRBJ1-1, with D hard to call. This CDR3 has 15 amino acids. Germline assignment: CDR1 SGHDT and CDR2 YYEEEE. V was trimmed by 1 base and J by 3 bases, leaving 13 bases between them. For the CDR3, the DNA is TGTGCCAGCAGCTTGTTGGGAAGGCAGGACACTGAAGCTTTCTTT. Amino acid sequence: CASSLLGRQDTEAFF.

This chain connects TRBV19 to TRBJ2-7, with no clear D. The CDR3 consists of 14 residues. Trimming removed 3 bases from V and 0 bases from J, with 9 bases in between. CDR1 and CDR2 from the germline V gene are LNHDA and SQIVND (reference sequence). This CDR3 reads CASSMISTSYEQYF. The CDR3 nucleotides read TGTGCCAGTAGTATGATTTCGACCTCCTACGAGCAGTACTTC.

The V gene is TRBV4-1, the J gene TRBJ2-3; 8 bases agree with TRBD2. Germline V gives CDR1 MGHRA, CDR2 YSYEKL. Germline trimming cut 3 bases from V and 2 bases from J; bases unmatched to any gene: 7. The CDR3 covers 16 residues. The CDR3: CASSQRAGEITDTQYF. In DNA, the CDR3 is TGCGCCAGCAGCCAGAGAGCGGGAGAGATCACAGATACGCAGTATTTT.

The J gene is TRBJ1-2, the V gene TRBV25-1, with D perhaps TRBD1 (5 bases). Per the germline V gene, CDR1 is MGHDK and CDR2 is SYGVNS. CDR3 length: 18 amino acids. Trimming removed 3 bases at V and 4 bases at J, with 24 bases between. CDR3 DNA: TGTGCCAGCAGTGAGCCTGTCGGGGCTGGAGGGAATCGCTATGGCTACACCTTC. Its translation: CASSEPVGAGGNRYGYTF.

This sequence joins TRBV9 and TRBJ2-6; tentative D call: TRBD2 (6 bases). Germline CDR1 reads SGDLS; CDR2 reads YYNGEE. The CDR3 is made up of 16 amino acids. Between the trimmed V and J ends, which lost 0 bases and 3 bases, there was a span of 10 bases. The CDR3 spells CASSVAAGRGANVLTF. DNA of the CDR3: TGTGCCAGCAGCGTAGCGGCGGGACGTGGGGCCAACGTCCTGACTTTC.

The rearrangement joins TRBV27 to TRBJ2-1, with 8 bases fitting TRBD2. CDR1 MNHEY and CDR2 SMNVEV come from the germline V gene (reference sequence). V dropped 8 bases and J dropped 6; count of bases not matched to a gene: 12. This CDR3 is built from 15 residues. The CDR3 nucleotides read TGTGCCAGCGGTCCGGGACTAGGAGGAAGCAATGAGCAGTTCTTC. Its protein product is CASGPGLGGSNEQFF.

This clone showed up just once. This rearrangement joins TRBV5-5 to TRBJ1-1; no firm D call. V shed 1 base and J shed 1 base, with 8 bases lying between them. Germline lookup yields CDR1 SGHKS and CDR2 YYEKEE (reference sequence). The length of the CDR3 is 14 residues. The CDR3 sequence is CASSLMAGNTEAFF. For the CDR3, the DNA is TGTGCCAGCAGCTTGATGGCGGGGAACACTGAAGCTTTCTTT.

This clone was recorded only once. The CDR3 DNA is TGTGCCAGCAGCTTTGGACTCCTCTTCGATATAGCGGGGGAGAACAATGAGCAGTTCTTC. As protein: CASSFGLLFDIAGENNEQFF. The chain uses TRBV7-8 and TRBJ2-1, with 9 bases lining up with TRBD2. V dropped 3 bases and J dropped 5; count of bases not matched to a gene: 20. CDR1 is SGHVS and CDR2 is FQNEAQ in the germline V gene. The CDR3 covers 20 residues.

This clone has a handful of counts. This chain connects TRBV6-5 to TRBJ2-7; possible D gene TRBD1, 6 bases. This CDR3 is built from 14 residues. Germline V gene data show CDR1 as MNHEY and CDR2 as SVGAGI. Trimming shortened V by 8 bases and J by 1 base, and 15 bases separated the two germline ends. The CDR3: CASRRTASSYEQYF. DNA of the CDR3: TGTGCCAGCCGACGGACAGCCAGTTCCTACGAGCAGTACTTC.